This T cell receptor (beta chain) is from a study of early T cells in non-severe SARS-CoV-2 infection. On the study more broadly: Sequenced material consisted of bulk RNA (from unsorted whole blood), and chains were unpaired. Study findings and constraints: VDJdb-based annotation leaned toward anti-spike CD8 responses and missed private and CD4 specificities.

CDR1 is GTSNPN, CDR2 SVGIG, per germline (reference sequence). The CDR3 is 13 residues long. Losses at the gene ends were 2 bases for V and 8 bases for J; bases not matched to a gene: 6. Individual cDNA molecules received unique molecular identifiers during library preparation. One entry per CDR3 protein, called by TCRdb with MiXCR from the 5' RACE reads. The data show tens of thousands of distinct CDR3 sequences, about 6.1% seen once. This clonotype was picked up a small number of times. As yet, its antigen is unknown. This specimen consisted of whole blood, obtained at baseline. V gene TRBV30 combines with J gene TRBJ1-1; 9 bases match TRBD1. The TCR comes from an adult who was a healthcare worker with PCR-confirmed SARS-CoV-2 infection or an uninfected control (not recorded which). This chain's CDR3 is CAWSSTGTGEAFF. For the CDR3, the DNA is TGTGCCTGGAGTTCTACCGGGACAGGGGAAGCTTTCTTT.